One sample yielded the 19 T cell receptor beta chains listed below, sequenced in a study of T cells in women clearing cervical HPV infection. Sequenced by immunoSEQ multiplex PCR; TCRdb stores in-frame clones only, minus some. Recorded for this sample: fewer than 40,000 clones. The sample taken for sequencing was blood buffy coat. The source of these receptors is a woman aged 18-70 years with a cervical HPV16 infection that either progressed to CIN3+ or cleared (not recorded which).

With respect to this clone: From the germline J gene comes the end of the CDR3, since the read stops 3 residues before it. This chain connects TRBV5-6 to TRBJ2-5; a possible D gene is TRBD2 (5 bases). V shed 0 bases and J shed 2 bases, with 8 bases lying between them. The CDR3 is 14 residues long. From germline, CDR1 is SGHDT and CDR2 YYEEEE. Incomplete CDR3 DNA: TGTGCCAGCAGCTTGGGGACTCTACAAGAGACC. Protein sequence: CASSLGTLQET. The CDR3, in full, reads CASSLGTLQETQYF.

Comment on this clone: The read ends 3 residues early relative to the CDR3; the germline J gene fills the gap. The chain is built from TRBV7-9 and TRBJ1-5; TRBD1 matches 11 bases. The germline V gene encodes CDR1 SEHNR and CDR2 FQNEAQ (reference sequence). The CDR3 is 15 residues long. The V and J ends lost 6 bases and 3 bases, in that order; junction bases with no gene match: 4. CDR3 sequence reads: CASSGTGGSNQPQHF. The DNA read from the CDR3 is TGTGCCAGCAGTGGGACAGGGGGTTCCAATCAGCCC.

Of note for this clone: The CDR3 is cut off 3 residues early in the read; its end comes from the germline J gene. The genes are TRBV5-1 and TRBJ1-1; D gene ambiguous. The V end was cut by 4 bases, the J end by 3 bases, with 10 bases between. The CDR3 is made up of 13 amino acids. Germline CDR1 SGHRS, CDR2 YFSETQ. The CDR3 DNA, read in part, is TGCGCCAGCAGCACGAACGGGGACACTGAA. Protein: CASSTNGDTE. The CDR3, in full, reads CASSTNGDTEAFF.

Notes on this clone: The read comes to an end 3 residues before the CDR3 does, leaving the germline J gene to fill in the end. The rearrangement uses TRBV5-6 and TRBJ1-1; 11 bases match TRBD1. In germline, CDR1 is SGHDT, CDR2 YYEEEE. The CDR3 totals 15 residues. V lost 3 bases and J lost 4; bases outside the gene matches: 5. The CDR3 DNA, read in part, is TGTGCCAGCAGCTGGGGACAGGGGGTTTCCACTGAA. This translates into CASSWGQGVSTE. The CDR3 in its entirety is CASSWGQGVSTEAFF.

CDR3 DNA (partial): TGTGCCAGCAGTCGGGGGGGACAGGGGAATGGC. It codes for CASSRGGQGNG. The whole CDR3 sequence is CASSRGGQGNGYTF. This chain uses TRBV25-1 with TRBJ1-2, with 10 bases lining up with TRBD1. Read coverage stops 3 residues before the CDR3 terminus; the germline J gene supplies the remainder. CDR1 and CDR2 (germline): MGHDK, SYGVNS. V lost 5 bases, J lost 6 bases, and 6 bases stayed unmatched. The CDR3 runs to 14 residues.

To note about this clone: The CDR3 extends 3 residues past the end of the read, so its final part is completed from the germline J gene. This rearrangement joins TRBV7-2 to TRBJ2-5, with D unclear. The CDR3 contains 13 residues. V was clipped by 4 bases and J by 4 bases, with 10 bases between them. Germline loops: CDR1 SGHTA, CDR2 FQGNSA. Here the CDR3 reads CASSSQSGETQYF. Partial CDR3 DNA: TGTGCCAGCAGCTCCCAGTCAGGAGAGACC.

Concerning this clone itself: Read sequence stops 3 residues before the CDR3 end, and the germline J gene provides the missing end. This sequence joins TRBV30 and TRBJ1-2; 8 positions agree with TRBD1. Looked up from germline, CDR1 is GTSNPN and CDR2 is SVGIG (reference sequence). The CDR3 contains 12 residues. The covered CDR3 bases are TGTGCCTGGGGTGGCCGGGACAGGTAT. It is translated as CAWGGRDRY. The whole CDR3 sequence is CAWGGRDRYYTF.

Turning to this clone: The read halts 3 residues ahead of the CDR3 end, with the missing end drawn from the germline J gene. The chain couples TRBV20-1 to TRBJ2-5; 7 nucleotides agree with TRBD2. V was clipped by 3 bases and J by 4 bases; unmatched bases: 11. The CDR3 length is 15 residues. Germline-derived CDR1 and CDR2 are DFQATT and SNEGSKA (reference sequence). CDR3 DNA (partial): TGCAGTGCTAGTAGGCTGCTAGCGGCGATAGAGACC. Amino acid sequence: CSASRLLAAIET. In full, the CDR3 reads CSASRLLAAIETQYF.

On this clone itself: The missing CDR3 end, 3 residues past where the read stops, is filled in from the germline J gene. The chain joins TRBV20-1 to TRBJ2-2, with TRBD1 identical over 7 bases. Germline-derived CDR1 and CDR2 are DFQATT and SNEGSKA (reference sequence). This CDR3 region has 16 residues. Incomplete CDR3 DNA: TGCAGTGCTAGAGATAGTTCGACAGGGAATAATTCACCG. Its translation is CSARDSSTGNNSP. The complete CDR3 protein is CSARDSSTGNNSPLFF.

A word on this clone: The read comes to an end 3 residues before the CDR3 does, leaving the germline J gene to fill in the end. The chain links TRBV11-2 to TRBJ2-1; TRBD1 aligns across 8 bases. The CDR3 extends over 14 amino acids. CDR1 is SGHAT and CDR2 is FQNNGV in the germline V gene. J was trimmed by 9 bases and V by 5 bases; bases with no gene match: 9. CDR3 bases read: TGTGCCAGCAGCAGAGGACAGGGCGCGAGTGAG. This translates into CASSRGQGASE. The whole CDR3 sequence reads CASSRGQGASEQFF.

In regard to this clone: The read terminates 3 residues before the CDR3 end, so the remaining end is supplied by the germline J gene. The chain employs TRBV15 and TRBJ2-2; 7 bases are shared with TRBD1. Germline V gene data show CDR1 as LNHNV and CDR2 as YYDKDF (reference sequence). The J segment lost 3 bases and the V segment lost 3 bases, leaving 1 base of the junction unmatched. The CDR3 covers 14 residues. CDR3 amino acids: CATSRTGYTGELFF. The DNA read from the CDR3 is TGTGCCACCAGCAGGACAGGGTACACCGGGGAG.

About this clone: The CDR3 end lies 3 residues beyond the end of the read and is filled in from the germline J gene. V is TRBV4-2 and J is TRBJ2-7, with 9 bases that match TRBD2. The junction had 7 bases not matched to a gene; V was cut back by 0 bases and J by 1 base. The CDR3 sequence is 17 residues long. The germline gives CDR1 LGHNA, CDR2 YNFKEQ. The CDR3 reads CASSQELLAGRSYEQYF. The DNA read from the CDR3 is TGTGCCAGCAGCCAAGAACTCCTAGCGGGGAGATCCTACGAG.

As to this clone: The CDR3 end is not reached by the read, which stops 3 residues before it; the germline J gene fills it in. The rearrangement links TRBV5-1 to TRBJ2-2; TRBD2 agrees at 7 bases. Germline CDR1 is SGHRS and CDR2 is YFSETQ. The CDR3 consists of 13 residues. CDR3 protein: CASSRDYGEKLFF. The covered CDR3 bases are TGCGCCAGCAGCCGGGACTATGGTGAAAAG. Variable domain in full (rest from reference TRBV5-1 and TRBJ2-2): KAGVTQTPRYLIKTRGQQVTLSCSPISGHRSVSWYQQTPGQGLQFLFEYFSETQRNKGNFPGRFSGRQFSNSRSEMNVSTLELGDSALYLCASSRDYGEKLFFGEGSRLTVL.

With regard to this clone: The read gets to within 3 residues of the CDR3 end, and the germline J gene fills in the rest. This chain uses TRBV12-3 or TRBV12-4 with TRBJ2-5; 7 bases map to TRBD1. Losses at the gene ends were 2 bases for V and 7 bases for J; bases not matched to a gene: 7. The CDR3 is 14 amino acids. CDR3 bases read: TGTGCCAGCAGTTTAAGGACAGGCCTAGGGACC. It translates to CASSLRTGLGT. The whole CDR3 reads CASSLRTGLGTQYF.

As regards this clone: The read gets to within 3 residues of the CDR3 end, and the germline J gene fills in the rest. V gene TRBV20-1 combines with J gene TRBJ1-6, with 8 bases fitting TRBD1. Germline CDR1 DFQATT, CDR2 SNEGSKA (reference sequence). With 2 bases clipped from V and 10 bases from J, the junction kept 7 bases outside the gene matches. The CDR3 runs to 14 residues. The CDR3 DNA, read in part, is TGCAGTGCTAGACCACGGGACAGGTACTCACCC. Residues: CSARPRDRYSP. The whole CDR3 reads CSARPRDRYSPLHF.

About this clone itself: The CDR3 extends 3 residues past the end of the read, so its final part is completed from the germline J gene. This rearrangement joins TRBV5-1 to TRBJ1-6; D is possibly TRBD1 (6 bases). From germline, CDR1 is SGHRS and CDR2 YFSETQ. The CDR3 has 17 residues. Trimming left V 4 bases short and J 0 bases short, with 14 bases between. CDR3 protein: CASSQDRPTSYNSPLHF. The part of the CDR3 DNA that was read is TGCGCCAGCAGCCAAGACAGGCCGACCTCCTATAATTCACCC.

The CDR3 DNA, read in part, is TGTGCCAGCGCCGGGGGCGCGGGGGGTATCACAGATACG. This translates into CASAGGAGGITDT. The full CDR3 protein is CASAGGAGGITDTQYF. The V gene is TRBV12-3 or TRBV12-4, the J gene TRBJ2-3, with TRBD2 identical over 8 bases. The DNA ends 3 residues before the CDR3 does, and the rest of the CDR3 is filled in from the germline J gene. This CDR3 spans 16 amino acids. V gave up 8 bases and J gave up 2 bases; unmatched junction bases: 12.

With respect to this clone: The DNA ends 3 residues before the CDR3 does, and the rest of the CDR3 is filled in from the germline J gene. The V gene is TRBV7-9, the J gene TRBJ2-4; D may be TRBD2 (5 bases). The CDR3 consists of 12 residues. The V gene's germline CDR1 is SEHNR and CDR2 FQNEAQ (reference sequence). The CDR3 region is CASRAAVYGQYF. CDR3 bases read: TGTGCCAGCAGAGCGGCAGTTTATGGT.

With respect to this clone: The read terminates 3 residues before the CDR3 end, so the remaining end is supplied by the germline J gene. The chain has TRBV5-1 and TRBJ2-1, with 8 bases lining up with TRBD2. The V segment lost 0 bases and the J segment 3 bases; nucleotides outside the gene matches: 5. Germline V gene lookup returns CDR1 SGHRS and CDR2 YFSETQ. This CDR3 has 16 residues. Partial CDR3 DNA: TGCGCCAGCAGCTTGGTTCCCAGCGGGGGCTACAATGAG. Translation: CASSLVPSGGYNE. The whole CDR3 sequence is CASSLVPSGGYNEQFF. Based on the CDR3 plus reference TRBV5-1 and TRBJ2-1, the full variable domain is KAGVTQTPRYLIKTRGQQVTLSCSPISGHRSVSWYQQTPGQGLQFLFEYFSETQRNKGNFPGRFSGRQFSNSRSEMNVSTLELGDSALYLCASSLVPSGGYNEQFFGPGTRLTVL.